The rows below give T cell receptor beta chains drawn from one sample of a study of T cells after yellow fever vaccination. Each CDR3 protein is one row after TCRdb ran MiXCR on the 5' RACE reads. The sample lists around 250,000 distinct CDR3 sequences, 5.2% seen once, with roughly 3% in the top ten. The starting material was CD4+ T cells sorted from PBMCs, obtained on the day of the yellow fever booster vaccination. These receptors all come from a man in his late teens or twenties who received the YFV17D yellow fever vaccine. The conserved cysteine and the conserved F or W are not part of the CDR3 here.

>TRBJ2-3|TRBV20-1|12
SAVDPTGTDTQY
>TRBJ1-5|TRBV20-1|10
SARAQHQPQH
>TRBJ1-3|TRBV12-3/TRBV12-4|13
ASSLLGISGNTIY
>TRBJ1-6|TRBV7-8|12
ASSLDRDLSPLH
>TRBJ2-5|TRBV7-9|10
ASVDVQETQY
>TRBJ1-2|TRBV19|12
ASTRQGTNYGYT
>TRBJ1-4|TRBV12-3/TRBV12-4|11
ASSLRNVEKLF
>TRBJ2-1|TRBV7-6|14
ASSSRQGLPHHEQF
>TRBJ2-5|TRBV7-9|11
ASSRQGQETQY
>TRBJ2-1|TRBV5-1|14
ASSLAVRGPYNEQF
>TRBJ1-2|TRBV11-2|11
ASSPDSNYGYT
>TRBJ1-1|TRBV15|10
ATSRDRTEAF
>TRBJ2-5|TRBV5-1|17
ASSRGLAGGPLSPETQY
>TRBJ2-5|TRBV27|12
ASSLWGGRQTQY
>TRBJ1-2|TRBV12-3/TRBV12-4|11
ASSLNRDLGYT
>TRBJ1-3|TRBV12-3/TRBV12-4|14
ASSSGTVLEGNTIY
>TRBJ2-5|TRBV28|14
ASSLWSGTPRETQY
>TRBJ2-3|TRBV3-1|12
ASSQEWATDTQY
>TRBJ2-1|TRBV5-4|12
ASSPGTSFREQF
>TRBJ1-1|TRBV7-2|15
ASRPGQGNMEDTEAF
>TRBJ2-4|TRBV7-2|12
ASSFSGTGGIQY
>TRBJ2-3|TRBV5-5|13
ASNPPFLGTDTQY
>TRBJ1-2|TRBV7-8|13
ASSLAAAYDYGYT
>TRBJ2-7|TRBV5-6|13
ASSLVQGVPYEQY
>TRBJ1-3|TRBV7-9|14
ASSPHGRGFGNTIY
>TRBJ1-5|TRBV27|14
ASSLTLTGRDQPQH
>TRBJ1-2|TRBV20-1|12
SARNSGFYYGYT
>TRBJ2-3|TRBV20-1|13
SASRGPTVTDTQY
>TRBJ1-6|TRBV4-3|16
ASSRARSNRGDNSPLH
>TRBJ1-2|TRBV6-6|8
ASRDGGYT
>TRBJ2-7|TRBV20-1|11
SAGDRGLYEQY